At least ten counts were recorded for the clone carrying this T cell receptor (beta chain). The CDR3 is 13 residues long. Germline CDR1 reads DFQATT; CDR2 reads SNEGSKA (reference sequence). Trimming took 0 bases from V and 4 from J, leaving 9 bases between them. These data originate in a study of T cells in Graves' hyperthyroidism and ophthalmopathy. TCR beta CDR3 regions were amplified from RNA. A first-round RT-PCR of the TCR CDR3 used the HTBI primer set. TCRdb recomputed calls from the multiplex PCR reads with MiXCR, one row per CDR3 protein. The sample records roughly 570,000 distinct CDR3 sequences, 15% to 19% being singletons.

This chain uses TRBV20-1 with TRBJ1-1; weak D call: TRBD1 (5 bases). Sequenced input: blood. The receptor was isolated from a woman in her twenties or thirties with Graves' hyperthyroidism. CDR3 loop: CSARDREGTEAFF. The CDR3 DNA reads TGCAGTGCTAGAGACAGGGAGGGCACTGAAGCTTTCTTT.